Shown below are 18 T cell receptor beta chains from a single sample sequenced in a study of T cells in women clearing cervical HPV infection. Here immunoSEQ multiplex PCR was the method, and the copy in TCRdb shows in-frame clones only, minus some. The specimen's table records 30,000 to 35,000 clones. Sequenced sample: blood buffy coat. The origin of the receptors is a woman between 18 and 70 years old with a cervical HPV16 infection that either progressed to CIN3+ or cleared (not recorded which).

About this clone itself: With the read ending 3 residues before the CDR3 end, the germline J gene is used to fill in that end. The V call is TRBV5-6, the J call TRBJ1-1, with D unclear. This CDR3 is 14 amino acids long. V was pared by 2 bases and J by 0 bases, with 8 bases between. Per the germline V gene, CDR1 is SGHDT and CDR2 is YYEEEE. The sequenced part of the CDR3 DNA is TGTGCCAGCAGCTTACAGCAGTTGAACACTGAA. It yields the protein CASSLQQLNTE. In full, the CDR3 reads CASSLQQLNTEAFF. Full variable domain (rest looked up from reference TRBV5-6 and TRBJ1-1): DAGVTQSPTHLIKTRGQQVTLRCSPKSGHDTVSWYQQALGQGPQFIFQYYEEEERQRGNFPDRFSGHQFPNYSSELNVNALLLGDSALYLCASSLQQLNTEAFFGQGTRLTVV.

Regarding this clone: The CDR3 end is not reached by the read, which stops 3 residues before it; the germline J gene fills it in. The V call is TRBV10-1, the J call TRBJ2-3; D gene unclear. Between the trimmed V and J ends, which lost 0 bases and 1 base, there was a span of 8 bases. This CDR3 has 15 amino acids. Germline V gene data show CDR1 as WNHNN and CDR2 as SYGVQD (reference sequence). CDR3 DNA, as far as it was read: TGCGCCAGCAGTGAGTCTACGGTCCGCACAGATACG. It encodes CASSESTVRTDT. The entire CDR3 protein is CASSESTVRTDTQYF.

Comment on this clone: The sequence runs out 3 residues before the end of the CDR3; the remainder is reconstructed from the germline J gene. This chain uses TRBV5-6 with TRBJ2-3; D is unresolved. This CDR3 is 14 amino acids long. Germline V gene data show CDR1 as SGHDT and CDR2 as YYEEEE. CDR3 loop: CASSLYGGNQPQYF. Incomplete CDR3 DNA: TGTGCCAGCAGCTTGTATGGCGGCAATCAGCCG. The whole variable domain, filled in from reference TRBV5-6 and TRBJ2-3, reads DAGVTQSPTHLIKTRGQQVTLRCSPKSGHDTVSWYQQALGQGPQFIFQYYEEEERQRGNFPDRFSGHQFPNYSSELNVNALLLGDSALYLCASSLYGGNQPQYFGPGTRLTVL.

CDR3 amino acids: CASSLGGGRTDTQYF. The DNA read from the CDR3 is TGTGCCAGCAGCTTGGGCGGGGGGCGCACAGATACG. The chain combines TRBV13 with TRBJ2-3, with TRBD2 matching 8 bases. From the germline J gene comes the end of the CDR3, since the read stops 3 residues before it. Germline assignment: CDR1 PRHDT and CDR2 FYEKMQ (reference sequence). The junction had 3 bases not matched to a gene; V was cut back by 3 bases and J by 1 base. The CDR3 consists of 15 residues.

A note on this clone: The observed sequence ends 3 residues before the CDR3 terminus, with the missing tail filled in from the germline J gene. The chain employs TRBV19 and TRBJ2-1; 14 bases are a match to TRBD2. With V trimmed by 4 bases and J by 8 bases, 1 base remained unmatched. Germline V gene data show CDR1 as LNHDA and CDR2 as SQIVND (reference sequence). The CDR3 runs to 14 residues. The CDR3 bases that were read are TGTGCCAGTAGTAGGGGACTAGCGGGGGATGAG. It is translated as CASSRGLAGDE. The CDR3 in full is CASSRGLAGDEQFF. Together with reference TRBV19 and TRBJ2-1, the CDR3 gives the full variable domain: DGGITQSPKYLFRKEGQNVTLSCEQNLNHDAMYWYRQDPGQGLRLIYYSQIVNDFQKGDIAEGYSVSREKKESFPLTVTSAQKNPTAFYLCASSRGLAGDEQFFGPGTRLTVL.

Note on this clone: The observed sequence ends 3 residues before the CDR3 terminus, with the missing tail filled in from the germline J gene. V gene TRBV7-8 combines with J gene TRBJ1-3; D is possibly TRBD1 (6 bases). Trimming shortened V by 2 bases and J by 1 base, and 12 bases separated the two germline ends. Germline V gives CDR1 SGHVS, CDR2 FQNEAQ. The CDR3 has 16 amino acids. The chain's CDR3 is CASSLSPDRSGNTIYF. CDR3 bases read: TGTGCCAGCAGCTTAAGCCCAGACAGGTCTGGAAACACC.

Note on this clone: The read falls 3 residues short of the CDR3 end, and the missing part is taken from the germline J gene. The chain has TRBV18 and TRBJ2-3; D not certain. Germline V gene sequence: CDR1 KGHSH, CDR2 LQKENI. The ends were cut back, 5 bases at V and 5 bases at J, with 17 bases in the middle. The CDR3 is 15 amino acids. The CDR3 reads CASSTRSTARDTQYF. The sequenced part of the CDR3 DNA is TGTGCCAGCTCAACCAGGAGTACTGCAAGAGATACG.

The CDR3 DNA, read in part, is TGTGCCAGCAGCCTCCAGATGGCTAATGAAAAA. Translation gives CASSLQMANEK. The whole CDR3 sequence reads CASSLQMANEKLFF. This rearrangement joins TRBV7-2 to TRBJ1-4; unclear D gene. Sequencing ends 3 residues short of the CDR3 end; the germline J gene provides the rest. This CDR3 is 14 amino acids long. Trimming took 5 bases from V and 3 from J, leaving 10 bases between them. In germline, CDR1 is SGHTA, CDR2 FQGNSA.

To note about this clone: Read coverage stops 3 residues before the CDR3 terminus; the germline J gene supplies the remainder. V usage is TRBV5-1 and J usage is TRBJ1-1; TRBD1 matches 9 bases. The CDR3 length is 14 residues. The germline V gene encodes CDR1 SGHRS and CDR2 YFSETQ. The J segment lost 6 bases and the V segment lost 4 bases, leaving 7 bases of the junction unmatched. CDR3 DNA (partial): TGCGCCAGCAGCCTGACAGGGGGAAAGGCTGAA. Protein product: CASSLTGGKAE. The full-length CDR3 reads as CASSLTGGKAEAFF. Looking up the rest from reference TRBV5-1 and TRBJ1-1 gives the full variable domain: KAGVTQTPRYLIKTRGQQVTLSCSPISGHRSVSWYQQTPGQGLQFLFEYFSETQRNKGNFPGRFSGRQFSNSRSEMNVSTLELGDSALYLCASSLTGGKAEAFFGQGTRLTVV.

CDR3 residues: CASSVGPEPQHF. The part of the CDR3 DNA that was read is TGTGCCAGCAGTGTGGGGCCGGAGCCC. The chain links TRBV2 to TRBJ1-5, with D maybe TRBD1 (5 bases). The sequenced fragment ends 3 residues before the CDR3 boundary, so the rest is inferred from the germline J gene. Between the trimmed V and J ends, which lost 4 bases and 8 bases, there was a span of 9 bases. Germline V lookup: CDR1 SNHLY, CDR2 FYNNEI. This CDR3 is built from 12 residues.

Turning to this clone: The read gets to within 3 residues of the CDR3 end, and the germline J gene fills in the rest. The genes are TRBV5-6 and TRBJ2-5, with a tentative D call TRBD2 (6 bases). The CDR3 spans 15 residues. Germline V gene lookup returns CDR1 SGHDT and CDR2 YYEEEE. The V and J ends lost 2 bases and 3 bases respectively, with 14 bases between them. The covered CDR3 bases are TGTGCCAGCAGCTTTCGGGCGGGGAGAAAAGAGACC. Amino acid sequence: CASSFRAGRKET. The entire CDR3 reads CASSFRAGRKETQYF. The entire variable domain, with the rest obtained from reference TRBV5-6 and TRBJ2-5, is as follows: DAGVTQSPTHLIKTRGQQVTLRCSPKSGHDTVSWYQQALGQGPQFIFQYYEEEERQRGNFPDRFSGHQFPNYSSELNVNALLLGDSALYLCASSFRAGRKETQYFGPGTRLLVL.

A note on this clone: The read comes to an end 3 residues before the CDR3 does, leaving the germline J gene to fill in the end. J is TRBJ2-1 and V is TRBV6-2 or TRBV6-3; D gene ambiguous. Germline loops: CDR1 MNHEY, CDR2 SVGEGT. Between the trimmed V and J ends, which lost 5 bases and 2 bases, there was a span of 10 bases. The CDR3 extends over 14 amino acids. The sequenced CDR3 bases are TGTGCCAGCAGTCGCGGAGTCCCCTACAATGAG. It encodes CASSRGVPYNE. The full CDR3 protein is CASSRGVPYNEQFF.

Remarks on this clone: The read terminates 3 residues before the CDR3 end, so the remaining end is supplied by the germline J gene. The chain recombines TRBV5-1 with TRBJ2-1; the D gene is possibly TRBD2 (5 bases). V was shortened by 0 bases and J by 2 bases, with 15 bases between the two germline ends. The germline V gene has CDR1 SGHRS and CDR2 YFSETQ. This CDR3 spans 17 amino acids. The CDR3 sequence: CASSLESPSGPYNEQFF. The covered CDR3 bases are TGCGCCAGCAGCTTGGAATCCCCAAGCGGACCCTACAATGAG.

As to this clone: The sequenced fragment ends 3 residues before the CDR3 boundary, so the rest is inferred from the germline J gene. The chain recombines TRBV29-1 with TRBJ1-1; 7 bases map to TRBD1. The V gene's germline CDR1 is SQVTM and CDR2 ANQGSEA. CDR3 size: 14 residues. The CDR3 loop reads CSAGGGQGDIEAFF. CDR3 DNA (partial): TGCAGCGCCGGAGGGGGGCAGGGGGATATCGAA.

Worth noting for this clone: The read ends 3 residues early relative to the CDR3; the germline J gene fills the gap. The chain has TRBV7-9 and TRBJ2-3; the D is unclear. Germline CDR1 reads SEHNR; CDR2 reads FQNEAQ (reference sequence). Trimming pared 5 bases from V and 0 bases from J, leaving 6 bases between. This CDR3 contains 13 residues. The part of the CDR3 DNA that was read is TGTGCCAGCAGCCTCTATAGCACAGATACG. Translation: CASSLYSTDT. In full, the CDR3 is CASSLYSTDTQYF.

This CDR3 is CASSLRVDFAGYTF. Partial CDR3 DNA: TGTGCCAGCAGCTTGCGGGTCGATTTCGCTGGC. The chain combines TRBV5-6 with TRBJ1-2; D uncertain. From the germline J gene comes the end of the CDR3, since the read stops 3 residues before it. Per the germline V gene, CDR1 is SGHDT and CDR2 is YYEEEE. Trimming stripped 1 base from V and 7 bases from J, with 14 bases between. This CDR3 contains 14 residues.

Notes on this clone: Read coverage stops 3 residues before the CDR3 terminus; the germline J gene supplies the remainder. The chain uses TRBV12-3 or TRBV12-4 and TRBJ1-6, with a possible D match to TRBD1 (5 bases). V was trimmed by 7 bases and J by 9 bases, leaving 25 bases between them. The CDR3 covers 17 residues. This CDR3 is CASIWGRAGVNRSPLHF. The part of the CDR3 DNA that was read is TGTGCCAGCATATGGGGCCGGGCGGGGGTAAATCGTTCACCC.

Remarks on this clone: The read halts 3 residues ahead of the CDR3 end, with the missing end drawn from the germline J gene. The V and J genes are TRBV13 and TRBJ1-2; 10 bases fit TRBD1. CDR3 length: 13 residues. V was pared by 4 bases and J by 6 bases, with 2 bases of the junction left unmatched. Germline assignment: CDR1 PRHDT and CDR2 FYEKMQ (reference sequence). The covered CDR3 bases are TGTGCCAGCAGCTCCGGGACAGGGGATGGC. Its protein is CASSSGTGDG. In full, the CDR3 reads CASSSGTGDGYTF.